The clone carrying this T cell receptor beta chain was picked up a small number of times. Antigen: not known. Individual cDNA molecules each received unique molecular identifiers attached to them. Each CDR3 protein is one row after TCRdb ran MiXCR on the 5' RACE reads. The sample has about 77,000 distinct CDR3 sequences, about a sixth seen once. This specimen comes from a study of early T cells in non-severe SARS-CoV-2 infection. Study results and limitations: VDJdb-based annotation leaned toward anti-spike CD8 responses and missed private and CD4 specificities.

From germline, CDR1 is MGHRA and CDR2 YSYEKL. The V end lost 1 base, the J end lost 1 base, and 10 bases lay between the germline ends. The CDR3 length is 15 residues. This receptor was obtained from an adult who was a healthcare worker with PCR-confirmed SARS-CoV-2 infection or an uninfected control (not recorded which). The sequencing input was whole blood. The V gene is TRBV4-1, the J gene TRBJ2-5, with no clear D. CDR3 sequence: CASSQVRVVQETQYF. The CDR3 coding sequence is TGCGCCAGCAGCCAAGTCAGAGTAGTCCAAGAGACCCAGTACTTC.